Following are 7 T cell receptor beta chains from one sample sequenced in a study of blood T cell repertoires in COVID-19. Clones were read by immunoSEQ multiplex PCR, and TCRdb kept only the in-frame ones, dropping some. The data contain some 390,000 clones, roughly 89% of them seen just once; the ten biggest clones take up 1.5% to 2%. The material sequenced was PBMCs or T cells enriched from blood (not recorded which). Every receptor here comes from a woman in her twenties or thirties who had recovered from COVID-19.

This clone has just one count. The rearrangement uses TRBV5-4 and TRBJ2-3; maybe TRBD1 (7 bases). V was trimmed by 2 bases and J by 0 bases, leaving 19 bases between them. The germline CDR1 and CDR2 sequences are SGHNT and YYREEE (reference sequence). CDR3 length equals 18 residues. The CDR3 protein is CASSFYPGGSRSTDTQYF. CDR3 nucleotides: TGTGCCAGCAGCTTTTATCCAGGGGGGAGTAGGAGCACAGATACGCAGTATTTT.

The chain employs TRBV18 and TRBJ1-2, with 7 bases aligning to TRBD1. The CDR3 spans 14 residues. Per germline, CDR1 KGHSH and CDR2 LQKENI. With V trimmed by 3 bases and J by 10 bases, 11 bases remained unmatched. The CDR3 protein is CASSPPDRLYNYTF. DNA for the CDR3: TGTGCCAGCTCACCTCCGGACAGGCTTTATAACTACACCTTC.

About this clone itself: At the DNA level, this CDR3 is encoded by other sequences in the same sample as well. V gene TRBV29-1 combines with J gene TRBJ1-2, with 8 bases identical to TRBD1. Germline loops: CDR1 SQVTM, CDR2 ANQGSEA. The CDR3 loop spans 10 amino acids. The V segment lost 7 bases and the J segment 7 bases; nucleotides outside the gene matches: 2. For the CDR3, the DNA is TGCAGCGCCGACAGGGGTGGCTACACCTTC. The encoded protein is CSADRGGYTF.

This clone occurred a few times. The chain recombines TRBV30 with TRBJ1-3; 9 bases are shared with TRBD1. After removal of 2 bases from V and 2 bases from J, the junction contained 4 bases not matched to a gene. CDR3 length: 15 residues. Germline V lookup: CDR1 GTSNPN, CDR2 SVGIG (reference sequence). CDR3 in amino acids: CAWSPDRGTGNTIYF. The CDR3 DNA reads TGTGCCTGGAGTCCCGACAGGGGGACTGGAAACACCATATATTTT.

The chain links TRBV27 to TRBJ2-2; D is perhaps TRBD2 (6 bases). Trimming stripped 7 bases from V and 3 bases from J, with 18 bases between. There are 16 residues in the CDR3. From germline, CDR1 is MNHEY and CDR2 SMNVEV (reference sequence). CDR3 in amino acids: CASTLTGTYHTGELFF. CDR3 DNA: TGTGCCAGCACCCTAACCGGGACTTACCACACCGGGGAGCTGTTTTTT.

The chain has TRBV19 and TRBJ2-7; TRBD1 matches 10 bases. V dropped 2 bases and J dropped 7; count of bases not matched to a gene: 8. The CDR3 is 15 amino acids. The germline V gene encodes CDR1 LNHDA and CDR2 SQIVND (reference sequence). The CDR3 bases are TGTGCCAGTAGTATATCCCCGGGACAGGGGTTTGAGCAGTACTTC. This encodes CASSISPGQGFEQYF.

This sequence joins TRBV28 and TRBJ1-5, with 10 nucleotides matching TRBD1. CDR3 size: 21 residues. With 7 bases clipped from V and 1 base from J, the junction kept 22 bases outside the gene matches. The V gene's germline CDR1 is MDHEN and CDR2 SYDVKM. The CDR3 is CASILKLGGTTGGWSNQPQHF. The CDR3 nucleotides read TGTGCCAGCATCCTAAAGTTAGGGGGAACGACAGGGGGCTGGAGCAATCAGCCCCAGCATTTT.